This TCR beta chain originates from a study of T cell repertoires in cytomegalovirus infection. Study summary: Both CMV infection and a matching HLA type were indicated by public TCR beta signatures.

This clonotype was recorded a few times. Its target is unknown. Whole-study findings and limits: Identification of carriers of CMV plus the relevant HLA was performed using cumulative public TCR beta family frequency. HLA-C-restricted CMV-specific TCR beta clonotypes were dominant in the ex vivo response.

TCRdb independently ran MiXCR on the reads; one entry per CDR3 protein. Seen here are approximately 320,000 distinct CDR3 sequences, more than 8% observed once, and the top ten hold about 4.5%. Sample: PBMCs. The receptor's source is a human donor in good health (CMV status not recorded). Some clones in this sample may be carry-over from other donors' samples.

CDR3 in DNA: TGTGCCAGCAGTGGGTTGGTACAGGGGTACGAGCAGTACTTC. Amino acids: CASSGLVQGYEQYF. This chain connects TRBV6-1 to TRBJ2-7; 7 bases fit TRBD1. The CDR3 length is 14 residues. The J segment lost 4 bases and the V segment lost 4 bases, leaving 7 bases of the junction unmatched. Germline lookup yields CDR1 MNHNS and CDR2 SASEGT.